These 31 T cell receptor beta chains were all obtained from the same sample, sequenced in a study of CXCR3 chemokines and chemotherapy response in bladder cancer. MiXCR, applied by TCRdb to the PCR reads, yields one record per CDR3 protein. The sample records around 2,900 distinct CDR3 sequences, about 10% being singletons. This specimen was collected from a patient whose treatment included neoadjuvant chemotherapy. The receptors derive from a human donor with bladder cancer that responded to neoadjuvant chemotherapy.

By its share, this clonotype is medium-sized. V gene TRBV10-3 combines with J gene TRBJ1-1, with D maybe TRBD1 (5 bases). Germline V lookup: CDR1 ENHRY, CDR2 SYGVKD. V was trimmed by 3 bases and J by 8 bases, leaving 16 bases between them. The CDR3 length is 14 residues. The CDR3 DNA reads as TGTGCCATCAGTGACAGGGTCTTTGGGCCCGAAGCTTTCTTT. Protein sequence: CAISDRVFGPEAFF.

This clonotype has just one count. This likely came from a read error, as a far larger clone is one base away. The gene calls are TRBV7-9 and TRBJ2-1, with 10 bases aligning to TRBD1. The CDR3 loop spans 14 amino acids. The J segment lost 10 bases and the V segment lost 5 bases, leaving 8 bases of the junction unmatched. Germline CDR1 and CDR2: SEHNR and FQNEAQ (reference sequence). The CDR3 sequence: CASSPTGGWEEQFF. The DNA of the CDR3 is TGTGCCAGCAGCCCGACAGGGGGCTGGGAAGAGCAGTTCTTC.

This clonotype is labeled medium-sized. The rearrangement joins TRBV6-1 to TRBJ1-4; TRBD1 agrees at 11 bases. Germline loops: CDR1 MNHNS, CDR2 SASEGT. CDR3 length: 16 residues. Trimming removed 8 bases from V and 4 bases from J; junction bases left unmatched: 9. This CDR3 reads CASVQGQGAFNEKLFF. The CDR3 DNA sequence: TGTGCCAGCGTCCAAGGACAGGGGGCATTTAATGAAAAACTGTTTTTT.

The CDR3 bases are TGTGCCAGCAGTTTTGGGGGGCCCGGGACTAGCGGGAGGCCTACCTACGAGCAGTACTTC. It codes for CASSFGGPGTSGRPTYEQYF. This chain connects TRBV27 to TRBJ2-7; 15 bases are shared with TRBD2. The germline CDR1 and CDR2 sequences are MNHEY and SMNVEV (reference sequence). Unmatched junction bases numbered 14, after V lost 3 bases and J lost 2 bases. CDR3 length: 20 amino acids.

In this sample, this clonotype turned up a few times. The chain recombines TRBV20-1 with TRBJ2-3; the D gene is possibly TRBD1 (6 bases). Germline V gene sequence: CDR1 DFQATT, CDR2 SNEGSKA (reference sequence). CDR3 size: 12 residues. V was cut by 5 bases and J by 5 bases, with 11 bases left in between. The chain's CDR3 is CSASTGIDTQYF. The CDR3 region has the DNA TGCAGTGCTTCAACAGGGATAGATACGCAGTATTTT.

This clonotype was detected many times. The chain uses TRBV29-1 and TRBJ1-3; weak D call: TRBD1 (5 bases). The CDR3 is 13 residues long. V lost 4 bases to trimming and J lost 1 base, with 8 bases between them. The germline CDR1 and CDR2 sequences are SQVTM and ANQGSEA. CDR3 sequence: CSVGDRSGNTIYF. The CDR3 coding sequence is TGCAGCGTTGGGGACCGGTCTGGAAACACCATATATTTT.

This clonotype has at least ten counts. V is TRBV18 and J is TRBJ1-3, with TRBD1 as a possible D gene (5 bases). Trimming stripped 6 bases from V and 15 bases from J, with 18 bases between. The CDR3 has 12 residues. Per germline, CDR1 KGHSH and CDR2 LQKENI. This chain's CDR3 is CASSSGTTKAYF. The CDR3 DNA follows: TGTGCCAGCTCGTCCGGGACTACCAAAGCATATTTT. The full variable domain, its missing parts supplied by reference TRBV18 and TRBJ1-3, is NAGVMQNPRHLVRRRGQEARLRCSPMKGHSHVYWYRQLPEEGLKFMVYLQKENIIDESGMPKERFSAEFPKEGPSILRIQQVVRGDSAAYFCASSSGTTKAYFGEGSWLTVV.

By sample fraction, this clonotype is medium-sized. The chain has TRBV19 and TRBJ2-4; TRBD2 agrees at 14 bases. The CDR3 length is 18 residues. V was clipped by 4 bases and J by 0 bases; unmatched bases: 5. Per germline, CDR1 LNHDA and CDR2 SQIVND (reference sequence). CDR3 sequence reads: CASSTGLAGGLAKNIQYF. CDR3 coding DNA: TGTGCCAGTAGTACCGGACTAGCGGGGGGCCTAGCCAAAAACATTCAGTACTTC.

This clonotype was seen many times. This CDR3 is CASSPGLRDTDTQYF. In nucleotides, the CDR3 is TGTGCCAGCAGCCCGGGACTACGTGACACAGATACGCAGTATTTT. This chain joins TRBV5-6 and TRBJ2-3; 7 bases are a match to TRBD2. The CDR3 has 15 amino acids. CDR1 and CDR2 from the germline V gene are SGHDT and YYEEEE. V gave up 4 bases and J gave up 2 bases; unmatched junction bases: 7.

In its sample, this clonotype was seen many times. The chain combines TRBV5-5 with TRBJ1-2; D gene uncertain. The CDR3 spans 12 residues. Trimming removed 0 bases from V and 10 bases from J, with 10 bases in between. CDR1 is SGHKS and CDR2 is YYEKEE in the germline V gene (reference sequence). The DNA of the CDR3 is TGTGCCAGCAGCTTGGGCAGTGTGGACTACACCTTC. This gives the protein CASSLGSVDYTF.

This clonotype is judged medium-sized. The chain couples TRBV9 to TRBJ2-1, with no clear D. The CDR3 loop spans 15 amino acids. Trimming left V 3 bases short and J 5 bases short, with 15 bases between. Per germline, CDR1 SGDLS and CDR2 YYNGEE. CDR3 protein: CASSALGRINNEQFF. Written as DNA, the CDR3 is TGTGCCAGCAGCGCTTTAGGACGGATAAACAATGAGCAGTTCTTC.

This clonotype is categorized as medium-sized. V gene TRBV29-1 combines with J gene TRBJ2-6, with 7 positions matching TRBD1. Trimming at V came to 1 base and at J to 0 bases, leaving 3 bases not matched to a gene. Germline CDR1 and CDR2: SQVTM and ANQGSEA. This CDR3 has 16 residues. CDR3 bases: TGCAGCGTTGAAGTTTGGACAGGCTCTGGGGCCAACGTCCTGACTTTC. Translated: CSVEVWTGSGANVLTF.

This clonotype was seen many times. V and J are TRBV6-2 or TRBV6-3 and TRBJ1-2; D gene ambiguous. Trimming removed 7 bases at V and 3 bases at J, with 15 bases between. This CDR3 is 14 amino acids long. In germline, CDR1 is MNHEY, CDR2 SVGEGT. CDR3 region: CASKGSGGHYGYTF. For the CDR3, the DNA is TGTGCCAGCAAAGGGAGTGGCGGACACTATGGCTACACCTTC.

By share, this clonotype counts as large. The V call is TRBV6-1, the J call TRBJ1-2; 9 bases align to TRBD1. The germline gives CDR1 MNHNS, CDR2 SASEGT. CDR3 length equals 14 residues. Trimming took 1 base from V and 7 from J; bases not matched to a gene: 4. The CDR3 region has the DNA TGTGCCAGCAGTGAAGGCCGGGACAGGGCTGGCTACACCTTC. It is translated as CASSEGRDRAGYTF.

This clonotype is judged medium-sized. In DNA form, the CDR3 reads TGTGCCATCAACGCAGGACTCTCCTACGAGCAGTACTTC. This codes for CAINAGLSYEQYF. The chain uses TRBV10-3 and TRBJ2-7; D is perhaps TRBD2 (5 bases). Germline V gene data show CDR1 as ENHRY and CDR2 as SYGVKD. V was shortened by 7 bases and J by 0 bases, with 10 bases between the two germline ends. The CDR3 has 13 amino acids.

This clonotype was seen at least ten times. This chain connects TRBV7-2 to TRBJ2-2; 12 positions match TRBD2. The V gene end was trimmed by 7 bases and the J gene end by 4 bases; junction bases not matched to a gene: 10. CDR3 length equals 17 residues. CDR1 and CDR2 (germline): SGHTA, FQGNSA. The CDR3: CASTSTSGGPGTGELFF. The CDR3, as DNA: TGTGCCAGCACCTCGACTAGCGGGGGACCCGGCACCGGGGAGCTGTTTTTT. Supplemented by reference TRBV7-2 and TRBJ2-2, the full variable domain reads GAGVSQSPSNKVTEKGKDVELRCDPISGHTALYWYRQSLGQGLEFLIYFQGNSAPDKSGLPSDRFSAERTGGSVSTLTIQRTQQEDSAVYLCASTSTSGGPGTGELFFGEGSRLTVL.

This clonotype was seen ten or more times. The CDR3 sequence: CASSLELAGGPADTQYF. The CDR3 DNA reads as TGTGCCAGCAGCTTAGAGCTAGCGGGAGGGCCGGCAGATACGCAGTATTTT. V usage is TRBV11-2 and J usage is TRBJ2-3, with 12 bases aligning to TRBD2. With V trimmed by 0 bases and J by 4 bases, 5 bases remained unmatched. Germline assignment: CDR1 SGHAT and CDR2 FQNNGV. The CDR3 is 17 residues long.

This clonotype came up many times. CDR3 DNA: TGTGCCTGGACTCCCCCTTCCCTGGGGACTAGCGGGATCGGAAGCACCGGGGAGCTGTTTTTT. Translating it yields CAWTPPSLGTSGIGSTGELFF. The chain employs TRBV30 and TRBJ2-2, with 13 bases fitting TRBD2. The CDR3 is 21 amino acids. The V gene end was trimmed by 4 bases and the J gene end by 4 bases; junction bases not matched to a gene: 21. In germline, CDR1 is GTSNPN, CDR2 SVGIG (reference sequence). Full variable domain (missing parts from reference TRBV30 and TRBJ2-2): SQTIHQWPATLVQPVGSPLSLECTVEGTSNPNLYWYRQAAGRGLQLLFYSVGIGQISSEVPQNLSASRPQDRQFILSSKKLLLSDSGFYLCAWTPPSLGTSGIGSTGELFFGEGSRLTVL.

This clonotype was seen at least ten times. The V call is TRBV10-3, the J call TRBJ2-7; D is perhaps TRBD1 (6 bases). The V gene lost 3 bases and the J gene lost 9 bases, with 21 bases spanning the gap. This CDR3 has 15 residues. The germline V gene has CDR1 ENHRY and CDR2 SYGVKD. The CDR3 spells CAISDPTGYGFGQYF. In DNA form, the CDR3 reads TGTGCCATCAGTGATCCTACAGGGTACGGTTTCGGGCAGTACTTC.

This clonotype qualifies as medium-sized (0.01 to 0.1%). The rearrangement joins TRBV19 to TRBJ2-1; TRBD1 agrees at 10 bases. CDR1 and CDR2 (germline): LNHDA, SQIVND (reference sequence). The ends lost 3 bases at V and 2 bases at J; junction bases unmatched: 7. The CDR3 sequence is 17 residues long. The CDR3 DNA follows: TGTGCCAGTAGTATCGGCGGGACAGGGGTAACCTACAATGAGCAGTTCTTC. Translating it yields CASSIGGTGVTYNEQFF.

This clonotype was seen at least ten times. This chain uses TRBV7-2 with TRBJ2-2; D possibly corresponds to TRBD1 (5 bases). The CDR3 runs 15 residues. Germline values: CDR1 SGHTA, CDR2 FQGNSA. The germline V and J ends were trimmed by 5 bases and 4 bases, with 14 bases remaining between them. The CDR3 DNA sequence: TGTGCCAGCAGCCGGACATTCGACGGCACCGGGGAGCTGTTTTTT. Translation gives CASSRTFDGTGELFF.

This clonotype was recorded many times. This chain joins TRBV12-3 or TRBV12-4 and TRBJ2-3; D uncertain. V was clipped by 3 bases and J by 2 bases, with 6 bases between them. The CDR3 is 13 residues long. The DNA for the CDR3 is TGTGCCAGCAGTTTGGACCACACAGATACGCAGTATTTT. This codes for CASSLDHTDTQYF.

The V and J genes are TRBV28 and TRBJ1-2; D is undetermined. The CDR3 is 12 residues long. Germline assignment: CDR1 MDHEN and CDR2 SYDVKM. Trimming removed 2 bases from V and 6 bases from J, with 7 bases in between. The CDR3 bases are TGTGCCAGCAGTTTACAGACGGATGGCTACACCTTC. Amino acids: CASSLQTDGYTF.

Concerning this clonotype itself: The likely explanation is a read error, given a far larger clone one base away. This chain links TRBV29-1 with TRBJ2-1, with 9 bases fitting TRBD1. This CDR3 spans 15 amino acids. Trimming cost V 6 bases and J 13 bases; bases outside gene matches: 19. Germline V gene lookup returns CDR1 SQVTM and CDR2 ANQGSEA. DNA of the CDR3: TGCAGCGTCCGATCCGGGACAGGGTATGCGAACATTCAGTTCTTC. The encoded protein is CSVRSGTGYANIQFF.

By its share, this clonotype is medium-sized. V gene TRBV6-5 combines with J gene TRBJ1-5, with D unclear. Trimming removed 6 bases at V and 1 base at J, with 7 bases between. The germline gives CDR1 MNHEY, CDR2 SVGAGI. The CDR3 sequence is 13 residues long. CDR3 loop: CASSRSSNQPQHF. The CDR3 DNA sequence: TGTGCCAGCAGCAGATCAAGCAATCAGCCCCAGCATTTT.

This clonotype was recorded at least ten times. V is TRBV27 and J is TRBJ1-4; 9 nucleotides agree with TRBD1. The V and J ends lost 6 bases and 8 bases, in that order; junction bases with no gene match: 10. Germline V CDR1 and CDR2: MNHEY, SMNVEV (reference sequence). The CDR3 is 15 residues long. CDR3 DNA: TGTGCCAGCAGCAACGAAGGACAGGGGCGAGAAAAACTGTTTTTT. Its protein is CASSNEGQGREKLFF.

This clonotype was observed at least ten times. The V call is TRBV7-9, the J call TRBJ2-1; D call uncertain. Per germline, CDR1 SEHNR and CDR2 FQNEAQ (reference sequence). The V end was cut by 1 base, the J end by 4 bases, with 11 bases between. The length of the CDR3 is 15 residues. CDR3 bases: TGTGCCAGCAGCTTAGGGGCCAGGCCATACAATGAGCAGTTCTTC. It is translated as CASSLGARPYNEQFF.

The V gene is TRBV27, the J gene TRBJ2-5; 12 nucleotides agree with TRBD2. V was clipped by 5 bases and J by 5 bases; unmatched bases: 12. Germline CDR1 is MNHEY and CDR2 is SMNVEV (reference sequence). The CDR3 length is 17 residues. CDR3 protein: CASSKGTSGPGWETQYF. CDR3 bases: TGTGCCAGCAGTAAAGGGACTAGCGGGCCGGGCTGGGAGACCCAGTACTTC.

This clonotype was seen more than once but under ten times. The CDR3 region has the DNA TGTGCCAGCAGCTTACGGGCTAGCGGGGAAAATGAGCAGTTCTTC. Protein: CASSLRASGENEQFF. The V and J genes are TRBV7-9 and TRBJ2-1, with 9 bases aligning to TRBD2. Losses at the gene ends were 2 bases for V and 7 bases for J; bases not matched to a gene: 6. CDR1 and CDR2 from the germline V gene are SEHNR and FQNEAQ (reference sequence). This CDR3 region has 15 residues. The full variable domain, completed using reference TRBV7-9 and TRBJ2-1, is DTGVSQNPRHKITKRGQNVTFRCDPISEHNRLYWYRQTLGQGPEFLTYFQNEAQLEKSRLLSDRFSAERPKGSFSTLEIQRTEQGDSAMYLCASSLRASGENEQFFGPGTRLTVL.

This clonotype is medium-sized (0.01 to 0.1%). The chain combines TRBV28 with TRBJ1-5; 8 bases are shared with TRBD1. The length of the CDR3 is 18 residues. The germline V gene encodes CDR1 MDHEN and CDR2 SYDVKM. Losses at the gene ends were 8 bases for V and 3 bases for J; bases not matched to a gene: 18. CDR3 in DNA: TGTGCCAGCCGAGTTACCGGGGGCAGGGGGCTAATCAATCAGCCCCAGCATTTT. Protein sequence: CASRVTGGRGLINQPQHF.

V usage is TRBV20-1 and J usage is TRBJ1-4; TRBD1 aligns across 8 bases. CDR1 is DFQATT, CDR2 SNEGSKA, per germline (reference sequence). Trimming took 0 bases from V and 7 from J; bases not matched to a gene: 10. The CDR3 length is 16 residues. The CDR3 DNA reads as TGCAGTGCTAGAGATCCGTCAGGGGGCGCCGGTGAAAAACTGTTTTTT. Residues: CSARDPSGGAGEKLFF.